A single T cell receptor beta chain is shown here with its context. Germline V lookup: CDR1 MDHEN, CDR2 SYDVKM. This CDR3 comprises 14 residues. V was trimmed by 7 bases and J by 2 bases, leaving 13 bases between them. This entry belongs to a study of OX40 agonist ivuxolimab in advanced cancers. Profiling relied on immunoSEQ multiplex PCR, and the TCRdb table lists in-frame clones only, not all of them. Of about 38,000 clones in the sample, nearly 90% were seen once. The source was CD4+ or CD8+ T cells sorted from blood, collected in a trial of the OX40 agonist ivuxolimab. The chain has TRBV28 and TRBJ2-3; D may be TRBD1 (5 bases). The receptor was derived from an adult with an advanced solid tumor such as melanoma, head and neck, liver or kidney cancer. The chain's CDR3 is CASTYRQLTDTQYF. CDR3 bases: TGTGCCAGCACCTACAGGCAGCTCACAGATACGCAGTATTTT.